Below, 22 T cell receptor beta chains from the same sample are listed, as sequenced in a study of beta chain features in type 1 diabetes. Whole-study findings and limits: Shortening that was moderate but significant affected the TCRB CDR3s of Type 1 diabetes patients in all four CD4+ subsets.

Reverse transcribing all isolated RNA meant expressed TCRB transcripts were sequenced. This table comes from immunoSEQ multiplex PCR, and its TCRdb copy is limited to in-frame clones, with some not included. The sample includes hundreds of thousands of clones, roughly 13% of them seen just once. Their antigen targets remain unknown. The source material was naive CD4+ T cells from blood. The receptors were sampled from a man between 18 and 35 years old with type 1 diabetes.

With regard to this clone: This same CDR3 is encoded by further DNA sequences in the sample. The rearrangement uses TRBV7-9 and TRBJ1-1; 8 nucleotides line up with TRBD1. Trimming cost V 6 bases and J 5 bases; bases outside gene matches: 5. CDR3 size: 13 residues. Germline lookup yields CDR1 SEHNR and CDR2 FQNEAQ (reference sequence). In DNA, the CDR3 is TGTGCCAGCAGTAGACAGGGGTCAACTGAAGCTTTCTTT. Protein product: CASSRQGSTEAFF. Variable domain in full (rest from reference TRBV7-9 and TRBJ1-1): DTGVSQNPRHKITKRGQNVTFRCDPISEHNRLYWYRQTLGQGPEFLTYFQNEAQLEKSRLLSDRFSAERPKGSFSTLEIQRTEQGDSAMYLCASSRQGSTEAFFGQGTRLTVV.

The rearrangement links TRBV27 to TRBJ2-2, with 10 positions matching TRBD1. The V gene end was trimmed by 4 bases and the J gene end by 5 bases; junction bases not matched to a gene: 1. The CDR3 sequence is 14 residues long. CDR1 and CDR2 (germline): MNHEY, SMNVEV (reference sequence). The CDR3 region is CASSWTGGTGELFF. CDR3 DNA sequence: TGTGCCAGCAGTTGGACAGGGGGAACCGGGGAGCTGTTTTTT.

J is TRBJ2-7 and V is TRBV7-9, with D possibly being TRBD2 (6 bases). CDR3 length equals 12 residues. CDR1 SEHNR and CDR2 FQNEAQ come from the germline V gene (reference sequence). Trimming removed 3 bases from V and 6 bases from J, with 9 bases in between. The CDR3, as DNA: TGTGCCAGCAGCTTGAGTAGCGGCGAGCAGTACTTC. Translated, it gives CASSLSSGEQYF.

In nucleotides, the CDR3 is TGTGCCAGCAGCTTGTCCGGGACCCCATGGGACGAGCAGTACTTC. Protein: CASSLSGTPWDEQYF. The chain recombines TRBV5-6 with TRBJ2-7; D possibly matches TRBD1 or TRBD2 (5 bases each). V was trimmed by 1 base and J by 5 bases, leaving 16 bases between them. Germline-derived CDR1 and CDR2 are SGHDT and YYEEEE. The CDR3 contains 15 residues.

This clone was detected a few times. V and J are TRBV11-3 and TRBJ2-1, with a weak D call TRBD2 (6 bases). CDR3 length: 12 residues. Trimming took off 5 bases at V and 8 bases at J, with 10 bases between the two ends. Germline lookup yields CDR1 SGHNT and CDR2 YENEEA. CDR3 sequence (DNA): TGTGCCAGCAGCCGAACGGGGGATGAGCAGTTCTTC. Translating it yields CASSRTGDEQFF.

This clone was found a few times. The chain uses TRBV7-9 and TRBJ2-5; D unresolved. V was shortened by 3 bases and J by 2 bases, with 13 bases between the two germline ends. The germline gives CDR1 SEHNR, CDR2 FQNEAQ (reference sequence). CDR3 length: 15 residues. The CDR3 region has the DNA TGTGCCAGCAGCTTTATGGGGATTATGCAAGAGACCCAGTACTTC. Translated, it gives CASSFMGIMQETQYF.

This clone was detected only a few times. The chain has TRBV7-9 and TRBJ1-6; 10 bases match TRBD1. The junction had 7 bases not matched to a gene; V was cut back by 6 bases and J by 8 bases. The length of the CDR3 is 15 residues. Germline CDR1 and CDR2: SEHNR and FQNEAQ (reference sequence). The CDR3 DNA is TGTGCCAGCAGTCGGACCGGGACAGGGGATTCACCCCTCCACTTT. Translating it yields CASSRTGTGDSPLHF.

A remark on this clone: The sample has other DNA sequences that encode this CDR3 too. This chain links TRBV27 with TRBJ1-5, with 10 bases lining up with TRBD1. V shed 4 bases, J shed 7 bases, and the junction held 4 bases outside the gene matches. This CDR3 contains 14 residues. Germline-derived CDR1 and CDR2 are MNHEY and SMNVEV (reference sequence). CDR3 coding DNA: TGTGCCAGCAGTTCGACAGGGGGCAGCCAGCCCCAGCATTTT. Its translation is CASSSTGGSQPQHF.

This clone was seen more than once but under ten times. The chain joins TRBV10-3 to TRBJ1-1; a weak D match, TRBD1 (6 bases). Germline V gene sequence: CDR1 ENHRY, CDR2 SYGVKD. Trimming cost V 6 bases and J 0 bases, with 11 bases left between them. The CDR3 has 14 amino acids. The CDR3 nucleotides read TGTGCCATCAGCAGACAGGCAATGAACACTGAAGCTTTCTTT. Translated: CAISRQAMNTEAFF.

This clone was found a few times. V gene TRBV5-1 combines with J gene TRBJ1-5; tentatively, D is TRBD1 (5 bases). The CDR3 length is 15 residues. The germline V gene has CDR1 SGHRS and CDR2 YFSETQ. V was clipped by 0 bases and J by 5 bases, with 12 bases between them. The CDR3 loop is CASSLVAGWDQPQHF. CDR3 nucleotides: TGCGCCAGCAGCTTGGTGGCAGGGTGGGATCAGCCCCAGCATTTT.

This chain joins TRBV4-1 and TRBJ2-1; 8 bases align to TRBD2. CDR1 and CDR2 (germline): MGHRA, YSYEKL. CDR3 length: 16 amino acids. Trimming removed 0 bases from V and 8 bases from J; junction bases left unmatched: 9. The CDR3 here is CASSQESRGGRDEQFF. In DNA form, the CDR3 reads TGCGCCAGCAGCCAAGAGTCCCGGGGGGGCCGCGATGAGCAGTTCTTC.

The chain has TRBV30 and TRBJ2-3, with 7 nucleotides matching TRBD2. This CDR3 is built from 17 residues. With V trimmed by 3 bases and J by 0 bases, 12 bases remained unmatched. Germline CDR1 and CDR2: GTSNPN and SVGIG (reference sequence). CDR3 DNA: TGTGCCTGGAGGAGGGGACTAACCCAACCTAGCACAGATACGCAGTATTTT. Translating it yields CAWRRGLTQPSTDTQYF. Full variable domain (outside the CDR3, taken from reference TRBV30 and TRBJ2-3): SQTIHQWPATLVQPVGSPLSLECTVEGTSNPNLYWYRQAAGRGLQLLFYSVGIGQISSEVPQNLSASRPQDRQFILSSKKLLLSDSGFYLCAWRRGLTQPSTDTQYFGPGTRLTVL.

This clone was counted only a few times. The CDR3 DNA sequence: TGTGCCTGGAGTGCGAGTTCCGGCTCTGGAAACACCATATATTTT. Residues: CAWSASSGSGNTIYF. The chain couples TRBV30 to TRBJ1-3; no reliable D call. Germline V gene sequence: CDR1 GTSNPN, CDR2 SVGIG (reference sequence). Trimming took off 1 base at V and 0 bases at J, with 10 bases between the two ends. The CDR3 is 15 residues long. The complete variable domain, with remaining parts taken from reference TRBV30 and TRBJ1-3, reads SQTIHQWPATLVQPVGSPLSLECTVEGTSNPNLYWYRQAAGRGLQLLFYSVGIGQISSEVPQNLSASRPQDRQFILSSKKLLLSDSGFYLCAWSASSGSGNTIYFGEGSWLTVV.

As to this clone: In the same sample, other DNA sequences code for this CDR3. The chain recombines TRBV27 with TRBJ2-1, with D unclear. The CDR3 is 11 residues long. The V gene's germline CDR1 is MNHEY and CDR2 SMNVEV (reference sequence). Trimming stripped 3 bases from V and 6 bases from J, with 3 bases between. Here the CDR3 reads CASSFSNEQFF. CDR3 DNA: TGTGCCAGCAGTTTCTCCAATGAGCAGTTCTTC.

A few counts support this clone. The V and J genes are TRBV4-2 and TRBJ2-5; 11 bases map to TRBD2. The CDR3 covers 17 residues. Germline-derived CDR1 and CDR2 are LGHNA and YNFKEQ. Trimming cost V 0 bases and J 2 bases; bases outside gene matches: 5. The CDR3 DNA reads TGTGCCAGCAGCCAAGATGACACTAGCGGGGGACAAGAGACCCAGTACTTC. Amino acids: CASSQDDTSGGQETQYF.

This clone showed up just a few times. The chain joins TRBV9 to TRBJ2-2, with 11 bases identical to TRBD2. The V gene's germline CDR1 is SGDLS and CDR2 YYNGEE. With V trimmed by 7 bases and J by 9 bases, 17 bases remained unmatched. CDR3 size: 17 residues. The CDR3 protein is CASGRENGTSGYRELFF. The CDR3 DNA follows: TGTGCCAGCGGTAGGGAGAATGGGACTAGCGGTTACCGGGAGCTGTTTTTT.

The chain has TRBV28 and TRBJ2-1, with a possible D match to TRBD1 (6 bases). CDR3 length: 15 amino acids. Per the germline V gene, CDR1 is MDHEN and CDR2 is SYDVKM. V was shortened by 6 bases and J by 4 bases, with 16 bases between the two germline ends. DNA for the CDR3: TGTGCCAGCAGGACAGGACAGAGATCTTACAATGAGCAGTTCTTC. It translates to CASRTGQRSYNEQFF.

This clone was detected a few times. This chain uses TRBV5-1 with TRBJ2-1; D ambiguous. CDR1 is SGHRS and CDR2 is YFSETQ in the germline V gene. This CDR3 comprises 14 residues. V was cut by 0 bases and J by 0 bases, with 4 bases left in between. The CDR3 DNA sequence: TGCGCCAGCAGCTTGGATATCTCCTACAATGAGCAGTTCTTC. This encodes CASSLDISYNEQFF.

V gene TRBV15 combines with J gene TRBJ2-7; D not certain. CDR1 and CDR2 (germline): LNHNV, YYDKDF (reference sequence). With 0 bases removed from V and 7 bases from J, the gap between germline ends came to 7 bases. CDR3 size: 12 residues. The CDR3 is CATSRDEREQYF. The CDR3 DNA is TGTGCCACCAGCAGAGATGAGAGGGAGCAGTACTTC. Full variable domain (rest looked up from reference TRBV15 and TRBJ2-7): DAMVIQNPRYQVTQFGKPVTLSCSQTLNHNVMYWYQQKSSQAPKLLFHYYDKDFNNEADTPDNFQSRRPNTSFCFLDIRSPGLGDTAMYLCATSRDEREQYFGPGTRLTVT.

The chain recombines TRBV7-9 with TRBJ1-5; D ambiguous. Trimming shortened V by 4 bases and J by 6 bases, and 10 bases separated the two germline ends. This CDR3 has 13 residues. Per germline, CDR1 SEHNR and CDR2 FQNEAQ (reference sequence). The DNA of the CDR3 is TGTGCCAGCAGCTCCGGGGAGAGTCAGCCCCAGCATTTT. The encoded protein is CASSSGESQPQHF.

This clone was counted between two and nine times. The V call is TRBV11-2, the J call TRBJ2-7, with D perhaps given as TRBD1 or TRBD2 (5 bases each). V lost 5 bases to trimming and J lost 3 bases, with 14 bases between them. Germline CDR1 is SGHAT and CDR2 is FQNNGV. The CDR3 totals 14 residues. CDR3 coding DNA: TGTGCCAGCAGCAAGCCGGGACCAATCTACGAGCAGTACTTC. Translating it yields CASSKPGPIYEQYF.

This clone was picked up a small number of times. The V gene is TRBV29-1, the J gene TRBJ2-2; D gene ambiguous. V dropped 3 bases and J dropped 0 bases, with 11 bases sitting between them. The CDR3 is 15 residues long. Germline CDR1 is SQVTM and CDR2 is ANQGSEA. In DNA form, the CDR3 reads TGCAGCGTTGAGGCCACTGGGGCGAACACCGGGGAGCTGTTTTTT. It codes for CSVEATGANTGELFF.